This is a list of T cell receptor beta chains from one sample in a study of blood T cell repertoires in COVID-19. Sequenced by immunoSEQ multiplex PCR; TCRdb stores in-frame clones only, minus some. The data hold 170,000 or so clones, with more than 85% observed a single time. Sequenced input: peripheral blood. These receptors were obtained from a man aged 60 to 75 with COVID-19, enrolled during active disease. Each CDR3 is given with its conserved first and last residue. Fields, in order: D gene, CDR3 length, J gene, clone size, V gene, CDR3 DNA, CDR3 protein. The D gene is left open where the match is weak. Only part of the rows carry a size: once, few, many, or a class if the clone is expanded.

d_gene: TRBD2
len: 16
j_gene: TRBJ2-1
abundance: NA
v_gene: TRBV11-2
CDR3nt: TGTGCCAGCAGTTCGCCCGCGGGGGTTACCTACAATGAGCAGTTCTTC
CDR3aa: CASSSPAGVTYNEQFF

d_gene: TRBD1
len: 14
j_gene: TRBJ1-2
abundance: NA
v_gene: TRBV3-1/TRBV3-2
CDR3nt: TGTGCCAGCAGCGCGGGGACAGCCAACTATGGCTACACCTTC
CDR3aa: CASSAGTANYGYTF

d_gene: TRBD1
len: 17
j_gene: TRBJ2-3
abundance: NA
v_gene: TRBV7-9
CDR3nt: TGTGCCAGCAGCCGGACAGGGGTTTCGAGCTTCACAGATACGCAGTATTTT
CDR3aa: CASSRTGVSSFTDTQYF

d_gene: NA
len: 15
j_gene: TRBJ2-2
abundance: NA
v_gene: TRBV12-5
CDR3nt: TGTGCTAGTGGTTTGGGTACAGGTCCCACCGGGGAGCTGTTTTTT
CDR3aa: CASGLGTGPTGELFF

d_gene: NA
len: 14
j_gene: TRBJ2-7
abundance: NA
v_gene: TRBV6-2/TRBV6-3
CDR3nt: TGTGCCAGCAGTTACAGGGGGAAAAACTACGAGCAGTACTTC
CDR3aa: CASSYRGKNYEQYF

d_gene: NA
len: 16
j_gene: TRBJ1-5
abundance: NA
v_gene: TRBV19
CDR3nt: TGTGCCAGTACCTCGCCGGGGTTAGGCAGCAATCAGCCCCAGCATTTT
CDR3aa: CASTSPGLGSNQPQHF

d_gene: TRBD1
len: 17
j_gene: TRBJ1-4
abundance: NA
v_gene: TRBV19
CDR3nt: TGTGCCAGTAGCACCCGGGACAGGGTTTCAACTAATGAAAAACTGTTTTTT
CDR3aa: CASSTRDRVSTNEKLFF

d_gene: TRBD1
len: 17
j_gene: TRBJ1-2
abundance: NA
v_gene: TRBV11-3
CDR3nt: TGTGCCAGCAGCTTACGGGGCACCGGACAGGGGAGCTATGGCTACACCTTC
CDR3aa: CASSLRGTGQGSYGYTF

d_gene: TRBD2
len: 16
j_gene: TRBJ2-1
abundance: NA
v_gene: TRBV7-3
CDR3nt: TGTGCCAGCAGCTTAACTGGGACTAGCGGGAGAGGCGAGCAGTTCTTC
CDR3aa: CASSLTGTSGRGEQFF

d_gene: TRBD2
len: 15
j_gene: TRBJ2-1
abundance: NA
v_gene: TRBV30
CDR3nt: TGTGCCTGGAGTGGTGGGAGGGCCTTCTACAATGAGCAGTTCTTC
CDR3aa: CAWSGGRAFYNEQFF

d_gene: NA
len: 12
j_gene: TRBJ2-6
abundance: NA
v_gene: TRBV12-3/TRBV12-4
CDR3nt: TGTGCCAGCAGTCCTGGGAGAAACGTCCTGACTTTC
CDR3aa: CASSPGRNVLTF

d_gene: NA
len: 13
j_gene: TRBJ1-3
abundance: NA
v_gene: TRBV5-6
CDR3nt: TGTGCCAGCAGCAAACAGGGAGGAAACACCATATATTTT
CDR3aa: CASSKQGGNTIYF

d_gene: NA
len: 15
j_gene: TRBJ2-3
abundance: NA
v_gene: TRBV10-3
CDR3nt: TGTGCCATCAGTGACCGGGTGGCCCACACAGATACGCAGTATTTT
CDR3aa: CAISDRVAHTDTQYF

d_gene: TRBD2
len: 15
j_gene: TRBJ2-3
abundance: NA
v_gene: TRBV5-4
CDR3nt: TGTGCCAGCAGCCCAGGACTAGCGGACACAGATACGCAGTATTTT
CDR3aa: CASSPGLADTDTQYF

d_gene: NA
len: 14
j_gene: TRBJ1-5
abundance: NA
v_gene: TRBV30
CDR3nt: TGTGCCTGGAGTACAGGGCGTAGCAATCAGCCCCAGCATTTT
CDR3aa: CAWSTGRSNQPQHF

d_gene: NA
len: 13
j_gene: TRBJ2-2
abundance: NA
v_gene: TRBV2
CDR3nt: TGTGCCAGCACCACAGTAATAACCGGGGAGCTGTTTTTT
CDR3aa: CASTTVITGELFF

d_gene: NA
len: 15
j_gene: TRBJ2-7
abundance: once
v_gene: TRBV3-1/TRBV3-2
CDR3nt: TGTGCCAGCAGCCAACACGGGGGAGTAATCTACGAGCAGTACTTC
CDR3aa: CASSQHGGVIYEQYF

d_gene: NA
len: 13
j_gene: TRBJ1-1
abundance: NA
v_gene: TRBV7-2
CDR3nt: TGTGCCAGCAGCTCACACAGAAACACTGAAGCTTTCTTT
CDR3aa: CASSSHRNTEAFF

d_gene: TRBD1
len: 18
j_gene: TRBJ2-1
abundance: NA
v_gene: TRBV29-1
CDR3nt: TGCAGCTCCCTTAGGGACAGGGGGCCTCTCAGCTCCTACAATGAGCAGTTCTTC
CDR3aa: CSSLRDRGPLSSYNEQFF

d_gene: TRBD2
len: 14
j_gene: TRBJ2-3
abundance: NA
v_gene: TRBV4-2
CDR3nt: TGTGCCAGCCGACCTAGCGGTAGCACAGATACGCAGTATTTT
CDR3aa: CASRPSGSTDTQYF

d_gene: TRBD1
len: 15
j_gene: TRBJ1-3
abundance: NA
v_gene: TRBV5-8
CDR3nt: TGTGCCAGCAGTTGGTCCGGGACAGGGGCAGACACCATATATTTT
CDR3aa: CASSWSGTGADTIYF

d_gene: NA
len: 14
j_gene: TRBJ2-7
abundance: NA
v_gene: TRBV10-3
CDR3nt: TGTGCCATCAGTGAGGGCCGGAGCTCCTACGAGCAGTACTTC
CDR3aa: CAISEGRSSYEQYF

d_gene: TRBD1
len: 14
j_gene: TRBJ1-2
abundance: NA
v_gene: TRBV28
CDR3nt: TGTGCCAGCAGTTTATTGGGACAGTCCTATGGCTACACCTTC
CDR3aa: CASSLLGQSYGYTF

d_gene: TRBD2
len: 15
j_gene: TRBJ2-1
abundance: NA
v_gene: TRBV19
CDR3nt: TGTGCCAGTAGCTCCATAGCGGGAGGCAGGAATGAGCAGTTCTTC
CDR3aa: CASSSIAGGRNEQFF

d_gene: TRBD1
len: 16
j_gene: TRBJ1-4
abundance: NA
v_gene: TRBV19
CDR3nt: TGTGCCAGTAGGGACAGGGGGCTTACGAGTAATGAAAAACTGTTTTTT
CDR3aa: CASRDRGLTSNEKLFF

d_gene: TRBD2
len: 16
j_gene: TRBJ2-3
abundance: once
v_gene: TRBV9
CDR3nt: TGTGCCAGCAGCCCGACCTTAGCGGGGTATGGAGATACGCAGTATTTT
CDR3aa: CASSPTLAGYGDTQYF

d_gene: NA
len: 13
j_gene: TRBJ1-6
abundance: NA
v_gene: TRBV6-5
CDR3nt: TGTGCCAGCAGTTACTCGCCGCGTTCACCCCTCCACTTT
CDR3aa: CASSYSPRSPLHF

d_gene: NA
len: 15
j_gene: TRBJ1-1
abundance: few
v_gene: TRBV4-2
CDR3nt: TGTGCCAGCAGCCCGCCCATGGGAGTGGGCACTGAAGCTTTCTTT
CDR3aa: CASSPPMGVGTEAFF

d_gene: NA
len: 15
j_gene: TRBJ1-4
abundance: NA
v_gene: TRBV7-9
CDR3nt: TGTGCCAGCAGCTTAGGGGACATGGGCCGGGAAAAACTGTTTTTT
CDR3aa: CASSLGDMGREKLFF

d_gene: TRBD2
len: 19
j_gene: TRBJ2-1
abundance: NA
v_gene: TRBV6-4
CDR3nt: TGTGCCAGCAAGTCGAGGCGGGAGGACCCCGGCTCGGGGGACAATGAGCAGTTCTTC
CDR3aa: CASKSRREDPGSGDNEQFF

d_gene: TRBD1
len: 13
j_gene: TRBJ2-1
abundance: NA
v_gene: TRBV3-1/TRBV3-2
CDR3nt: TGTGCCAGCAGTAGACAGGGCCCCAATGAGCAGTTCTTC
CDR3aa: CASSRQGPNEQFF

d_gene: NA
len: 16
j_gene: TRBJ1-4
abundance: once
v_gene: TRBV19
CDR3nt: TGTGCCAGTAGTCCAACTTCCTCCGGGACTAATGAAAAACTGTTTTTT
CDR3aa: CASSPTSSGTNEKLFF

d_gene: TRBD1
len: 15
j_gene: TRBJ1-5
abundance: NA
v_gene: TRBV28
CDR3nt: TGTGCCAGCAGTTTGATGGACAGGGATTATCAGCCCCAGCATTTT
CDR3aa: CASSLMDRDYQPQHF

d_gene: NA
len: 14
j_gene: TRBJ2-5
abundance: NA
v_gene: TRBV7-9
CDR3nt: TGTGCCAGCAGCTTAGGGTTGAGCCCAGAGACCCAGTACTTC
CDR3aa: CASSLGLSPETQYF

d_gene: NA
len: 13
j_gene: TRBJ1-2
abundance: NA
v_gene: TRBV28
CDR3nt: TGTGCCAGCAGACCAACAGGGCCCGGCGGCTACACCTTC
CDR3aa: CASRPTGPGGYTF

d_gene: NA
len: 17
j_gene: TRBJ1-2
abundance: NA
v_gene: TRBV7-9
CDR3nt: TGTGCCAGCAGCCCCCGACAGGCCACCCTAGCTAACTATGGCTACACCTTC
CDR3aa: CASSPRQATLANYGYTF

d_gene: NA
len: 15
j_gene: TRBJ2-7
abundance: NA
v_gene: TRBV7-3
CDR3nt: TGTGCCAGCAGTAGGAACGGGGTCCCCTCCAACGAGCAGTACTTC
CDR3aa: CASSRNGVPSNEQYF

d_gene: TRBD2
len: 15
j_gene: TRBJ2-1
abundance: NA
v_gene: TRBV4-3
CDR3nt: TGCGCCAGCAGAACAGGCGGACTAGCGGGAGGTGAGCAGTTCTTC
CDR3aa: CASRTGGLAGGEQFF

d_gene: TRBD1
len: 15
j_gene: TRBJ1-1
abundance: NA
v_gene: TRBV18
CDR3nt: TGTGCCAGCTCAAGGACAGGGGGTGGGAACACTGAAGCTTTCTTT
CDR3aa: CASSRTGGGNTEAFF

d_gene: TRBD2
len: 15
j_gene: TRBJ2-5
abundance: few
v_gene: TRBV7-2
CDR3nt: TGTGCCAGCAGCTTCGGACTAGCGGGAATGGAGACCCAGTACTTC
CDR3aa: CASSFGLAGMETQYF

d_gene: NA
len: 15
j_gene: TRBJ2-3
abundance: few
v_gene: TRBV7-9
CDR3nt: TGTGCCAGCAGCATACTAGTTGGGGTCACAGATACGCAGTATTTT
CDR3aa: CASSILVGVTDTQYF

d_gene: TRBD1
len: 14
j_gene: TRBJ1-1
abundance: NA
v_gene: TRBV14
CDR3nt: TGTGCCAGCAGCCCCGACAGGGGGCTTGCTGAAGCTTTCTTT
CDR3aa: CASSPDRGLAEAFF